Each of the 31 T cell receptor beta chains below was sequenced from the same sample in a study of control samples from healthy donors and cancer patients. TCRdb's copy holds only in-frame clones and misses some; the assay was immunoSEQ multiplex PCR. The table has under 150,000 clones, roughly 92% seen once. The sample taken for sequencing was blood. These receptors all come from a man aged 25 to 45 in good health.

The chain joins TRBV27 to TRBJ2-2, with 7 bases aligning to TRBD2. Trimming took 7 bases from V and 2 from J; bases not matched to a gene: 13. Germline CDR1 is MNHEY and CDR2 is SMNVEV (reference sequence). The CDR3 sequence is 17 residues long. Here the CDR3 DNA reads TGTGCCAGCAAAGCCAGACCTAGCGGATACAACACCGGGGAGCTGTTTTTT. Protein sequence: CASKARPSGYNTGELFF.

CDR3 in amino acids: CASSIGWAGGPRVSQPQHF. In nucleotides, the CDR3 is TGTGCCAGTAGTATAGGGTGGGCAGGGGGGCCTCGTGTGAGCCAGCCCCAGCATTTT. This sequence joins TRBV19 and TRBJ1-5; 7 bases line up with TRBD1. V gave up 1 base and J gave up 7 bases; unmatched junction bases: 19. Germline V gene lookup returns CDR1 LNHDA and CDR2 SQIVND (reference sequence). The CDR3 is 19 amino acids.

The chain is built from TRBV2 and TRBJ2-7; a weak D match, TRBD1 (6 bases). Between the trimmed V and J ends, which lost 5 bases and 2 bases, there was a span of 13 bases. Germline V CDR1 and CDR2: SNHLY, FYNNEI. The CDR3 loop spans 14 amino acids. In DNA form, the CDR3 reads TGTGCCAGCAGTATCGGGACAACCACCTACGAGCAGTACTTC. Translated: CASSIGTTTYEQYF.

Comment on this clone: One end of the junction is discordant with germline, which a read error may explain. The gene calls are TRBV7-7 and TRBJ2-7; TRBD2 might be the D (5 bases). Germline V gene lookup returns CDR1 SSHAT and CDR2 FNYEAQ (reference sequence). This CDR3 has 14 residues. In DNA, the CDR3 is TGTGCTAGCAGCTTAGAAGAGGGTAGCTACGAGCAGTACTTC. Protein sequence: CASSLEEGSYEQYF.

This clone came up a few times. The chain joins TRBV5-1 to TRBJ2-5; 8 nucleotides match TRBD1. The CDR3 has 16 residues. V lost 1 base to trimming and J lost 2 bases; unmatched junction nucleotides: 7. Per the germline V gene, CDR1 is SGHRS and CDR2 is YFSETQ. CDR3 sequence reads: CASSLWQGAGQETQYF. The CDR3 DNA follows: TGCGCCAGCAGCTTGTGGCAGGGGGCAGGGCAAGAGACCCAGTACTTC. The whole variable domain, filled in from reference TRBV5-1 and TRBJ2-5, reads KAGVTQTPRYLIKTRGQQVTLSCSPISGHRSVSWYQQTPGQGLQFLFEYFSETQRNKGNFPGRFSGRQFSNSRSEMNVSTLELGDSALYLCASSLWQGAGQETQYFGPGTRLLVL.

The V call is TRBV19, the J call TRBJ2-1; D might be TRBD1 (5 bases). Germline CDR1 is LNHDA and CDR2 is SQIVND (reference sequence). This CDR3 is built from 14 residues. The V gene lost 8 bases and the J gene lost 10 bases, with 21 bases spanning the gap. This chain's CDR3 is CASSRTRASGEQFF. CDR3 in DNA: TGTGCCAGTTCGAGGACAAGGGCATCAGGGGAGCAGTTCTTC.

The chain combines TRBV4-1 with TRBJ2-2, with 10 nucleotides matching TRBD2. This CDR3 region has 17 residues. Germline CDR1 reads MGHRA; CDR2 reads YSYEKL. The junction had 10 bases not matched to a gene; V was cut back by 2 bases and J by 7 bases. The CDR3 DNA reads TGCGCCAGCAGCCAATCCCTAGCGGGAGTCGTCAACGGGGAGCTGTTTTTT. Amino acids: CASSQSLAGVVNGELFF.

The table lists this clone with a few counts. The chain uses TRBV3-1 (or the pseudogene TRBV3-2) and TRBJ1-6; 8 nucleotides line up with TRBD1. Germline loops: CDR1 LGHDT, CDR2 YNNKEL (reference sequence). With V trimmed by 1 base and J by 8 bases, 1 base remained unmatched. CDR3 length equals 14 residues. Here the CDR3 reads CASSQGTGYSPLHF. The CDR3 DNA follows: TGTGCCAGCAGCCAAGGGACAGGGTATTCACCCCTCCACTTT.

This sequence joins TRBV9 and TRBJ2-5, with D possibly being TRBD2 (7 bases). V shed 0 bases and J shed 4 bases, with 10 bases lying between them. CDR3 size: 14 residues. Germline V lookup: CDR1 SGDLS, CDR2 YYNGEE. In nucleotides, the CDR3 is TGTGCCAGCAGCGTAGTCGGGGGGCCAGAGACCCAGTACTTC. It specifies CASSVVGGPETQYF.

The V and J genes are TRBV28 and TRBJ1-3, with no clear D. The V gene's germline CDR1 is MDHEN and CDR2 SYDVKM. This CDR3 has 16 residues. Trimming removed 1 base at V and 3 bases at J, with 13 bases between. This chain's CDR3 is CASSLSVSEGGNTIYF. In DNA form, the CDR3 reads TGTGCCAGCAGTTTATCGGTCTCGGAGGGTGGAAACACCATATATTTT.

This chain links TRBV28 with TRBJ2-3, with D uncertain. Per the germline V gene, CDR1 is MDHEN and CDR2 is SYDVKM. The CDR3 sequence is 14 residues long. V was pared by 3 bases and J by 2 bases, with 9 bases between. The CDR3 nucleotides read TGTGCCAGCAGTTTTGGGCGGAACACAGATACGCAGTATTTT. Translating it yields CASSFGRNTDTQYF.

V gene TRBV30 combines with J gene TRBJ1-5, with TRBD1 matching 12 bases. Trimming took 2 bases from V and 1 from J; bases not matched to a gene: 12. This CDR3 spans 19 amino acids. Per the germline V gene, CDR1 is GTSNPN and CDR2 is SVGIG (reference sequence). The CDR3, as DNA: TGTGCCTGGAGTCCGGGGACAGGGGGCCACCTAGGAAGCAATCAGCCCCAGCATTTT. Translated, it gives CAWSPGTGGHLGSNQPQHF.

J is TRBJ2-3 and V is TRBV30; D not resolved. The CDR3 sequence is 14 residues long. Germline-derived CDR1 and CDR2 are GTSNPN and SVGIG (reference sequence). V lost 0 bases to trimming and J lost 0 bases, with 7 bases between them. CDR3 DNA sequence: TGTGCCTGGAGTGTACAGATCAGCACAGATACGCAGTATTTT. Protein product: CAWSVQISTDTQYF.

The genes are TRBV7-9 and TRBJ2-3; 9 bases line up with TRBD2. Germline-derived CDR1 and CDR2 are SEHNR and FQNEAQ (reference sequence). The CDR3 is made up of 15 amino acids. V shed 1 base and J 4 bases; nucleotides not matched to a gene: 3. CDR3 in amino acids: CASSLGGRGADTQYF. The CDR3 DNA reads TGTGCCAGCAGCTTAGGCGGGAGGGGTGCAGATACGCAGTATTTT.

V and J are TRBV18 and TRBJ1-4, with 7 bases identical to TRBD1. The CDR3 length is 16 residues. The V gene end was trimmed by 3 bases and the J gene end by 3 bases; junction bases not matched to a gene: 7. CDR1 and CDR2 from the germline V gene are KGHSH and LQKENI. CDR3 nucleotides: TGTGCCAGCTCACCGTTAAACAGGGGTGCTAATGAAAAACTGTTTTTT. It encodes CASSPLNRGANEKLFF.

This clone was counted once. The CDR3 protein is CASSLAAGNNQPQHF. The CDR3 DNA follows: TGTGCCAGCAGCTTAGCGGCGGGGAACAATCAGCCCCAGCATTTT. This sequence joins TRBV7-2 and TRBJ1-5; no definite D call. Germline assignment: CDR1 SGHTA and CDR2 FQGNSA. CDR3 length equals 15 residues. V was clipped by 0 bases and J by 3 bases, with 9 bases between them.

The chain carries TRBV7-2 and TRBJ1-2; 7 bases line up with TRBD1. The V and J ends lost 5 bases and 7 bases, in that order; junction bases with no gene match: 10. Germline V gives CDR1 SGHTA, CDR2 FQGNSA. CDR3 size: 14 residues. The CDR3 region is CASSPETGKGGYTF. The DNA for the CDR3 is TGTGCCAGCAGCCCAGAGACAGGGAAAGGTGGCTACACCTTC.

This rearrangement joins TRBV6-6 to TRBJ1-1; D is unclear. The CDR3 spans 13 residues. The germline CDR1 and CDR2 sequences are MNHNY and SVGAGI (reference sequence). With 5 bases removed from V and 3 bases from J, the gap between germline ends came to 10 bases. The CDR3 sequence: CASSPHRDTEAFF. Written as DNA, the CDR3 is TGTGCCAGCAGTCCTCACCGTGACACTGAAGCTTTCTTT.

For the CDR3, the DNA is TGTGCCAGCAGCTTGTGGGACAGGCGCGAGCAGTACTTC. Its protein product is CASSLWDRREQYF. This chain uses TRBV5-5 with TRBJ2-7, with 8 bases aligning to TRBD1. In germline, CDR1 is SGHKS, CDR2 YYEKEE (reference sequence). The CDR3 is made up of 13 amino acids. V shed 1 base and J 6 bases; nucleotides not matched to a gene: 3.

This chain connects TRBV4-1 to TRBJ2-2; perhaps TRBD1 as D (6 bases). Germline V CDR1 and CDR2: MGHRA, YSYEKL. Trimming removed 4 bases at V and 6 bases at J, with 9 bases between. The CDR3 has 13 amino acids. This CDR3 is CASSPRGPGELFF. DNA for the CDR3: TGCGCCAGCAGCCCCAGGGGACCCGGGGAGCTGTTTTTT.

The chain links TRBV19 to TRBJ1-5; 7 nucleotides line up with TRBD1. Losses at the gene ends were 6 bases for V and 6 bases for J; bases not matched to a gene: 5. Germline values: CDR1 LNHDA, CDR2 SQIVND (reference sequence). The CDR3 extends over 13 amino acids. The CDR3 region is CASRNEGAQPQHF. The CDR3 DNA reads as TGTGCCAGTAGAAACGAGGGGGCTCAGCCCCAGCATTTT.

The J gene is TRBJ2-2, the V gene TRBV5-4, with 7 bases aligning to TRBD2. CDR1 SGHNT and CDR2 YYREEE come from the germline V gene (reference sequence). This CDR3 is 14 amino acids long. Trimming cost V 9 bases and J 2 bases; bases outside gene matches: 7. The DNA of the CDR3 is TGTGCCACCTGGAGCGGGAAAAACACCGGGGAGCTGTTTTTT. Translating gives CATWSGKNTGELFF.

In nucleotides, the CDR3 is TGTGCCAGCAGCCAAACCACTAGCGGGAGGGTCTACGAGCAGTACTTC. Encoded protein: CASSQTTSGRVYEQYF. The chain uses TRBV4-2 and TRBJ2-7, with TRBD2 matching over 13 bases. Germline V gives CDR1 LGHNA, CDR2 YNFKEQ. This CDR3 has 16 residues. V trimming: 2 bases; J trimming: 3 bases; junction bases outside the gene matches: 4.

The rearrangement joins TRBV28 to TRBJ1-1; D perhaps matches TRBD1 (5 bases). The length of the CDR3 is 14 residues. Germline V gene data show CDR1 as MDHEN and CDR2 as SYDVKM. The V end was cut by 3 bases, the J end by 4 bases, with 12 bases between. The CDR3 coding sequence is TGTGCCAGCAGTTTTCCGGGCCAGGGCACTGAAGCTTTCTTT. Its translation: CASSFPGQGTEAFF.

The V gene is TRBV5-5, the J gene TRBJ1-4; a possible D gene is TRBD1 (5 bases). The CDR3 runs to 15 residues. The ends were cut back, 3 bases at V and 8 bases at J, with 17 bases in the middle. Germline V gene data show CDR1 as SGHKS and CDR2 as YYEKEE (reference sequence). CDR3 DNA: TGTGCCAGCAGCTCAGGGCCCCTCCCGAACGAAAAACTGTTTTTT. Residues: CASSSGPLPNEKLFF.

The J gene is TRBJ1-1, the V gene TRBV4-1; a possible D gene is TRBD1 (5 bases). V was trimmed by 2 bases and J by 0 bases, leaving 7 bases between them. Germline CDR1 and CDR2: MGHRA and YSYEKL. The CDR3 runs to 14 residues. The CDR3 spells CASSQPGMNTEAFF. In DNA form, the CDR3 reads TGCGCCAGCAGCCAACCAGGGATGAACACTGAAGCTTTCTTT.

A single count supports this clone. V usage is TRBV7-8 and J usage is TRBJ2-7; 7 bases line up with TRBD1. This CDR3 is 14 amino acids long. Germline lookup yields CDR1 SGHVS and CDR2 FQNEAQ. Losses at the gene ends were 5 bases for V and 2 bases for J; bases not matched to a gene: 6. The CDR3 region is CASSRRQGAYEQYF. In nucleotides, the CDR3 is TGTGCCAGCAGCCGCCGGCAGGGGGCCTACGAGCAGTACTTC.

CDR3 in amino acids: CASSSYTIRGTYGYTF. Here the CDR3 DNA reads TGTGCCAGCAGTTCCTACACTATTCGGGGAACCTATGGCTACACCTTC. This chain uses TRBV6-5 with TRBJ1-2; D is unresolved. V was trimmed by 4 bases and J by 4 bases, leaving 19 bases between them. The CDR3 sequence is 16 residues long. Germline values: CDR1 MNHEY, CDR2 SVGAGI.

The CDR3 sequence: CASTPGDKNTGELFF. CDR3 DNA sequence: TGTGCCAGCACCCCGGGGGACAAGAACACCGGGGAGCTGTTTTTT. The rearrangement uses TRBV27 and TRBJ2-2; D may correspond to TRBD1 or TRBD2 (6 bases each). Germline V gene lookup returns CDR1 MNHEY and CDR2 SMNVEV (reference sequence). The V and J ends lost 7 bases and 1 base respectively, with 13 bases between them. The CDR3 is 15 residues long.

The V and J genes are TRBV4-1 and TRBJ2-3; possible D gene TRBD2, 5 bases. This CDR3 has 13 amino acids. V lost 1 base and J lost 7, with 9 bases in between. Germline V gives CDR1 MGHRA, CDR2 YSYEKL. CDR3 residues: CASSQVLVNTQYF. The CDR3 DNA reads as TGCGCCAGCAGCCAAGTACTAGTCAATACGCAGTATTTT.

V is TRBV20-1 and J is TRBJ1-1; D is undetermined. The CDR3 has 11 amino acids. V gave up 2 bases and J gave up 1 base, with 2 bases separating them. Germline V gene data show CDR1 as DFQATT and CDR2 as SNEGSKA (reference sequence). The chain's CDR3 is CSARKNTEAFF. In DNA, the CDR3 is TGCAGTGCTAGAAAGAACACTGAAGCTTTCTTT.